These 6 T cell receptor beta chains were all obtained from the same sample, sequenced in a study of cytomegalovirus exposure and HLA in healthy donors. Use of 60 Vbeta and 13 Jbeta primers characterized the PCR. The protocol was immunoSEQ multiplex PCR, while the TCRdb copy is restricted to in-frame clones and leaves out a portion. The sample lists 110,000 to 150,000 clones, roughly four fifths occurring once. The specimen was PBMCs. The receptors here all came from a middle-aged man in good health and CMV-seropositive.

The J gene is TRBJ2-7, the V gene TRBV30; the D gene is possibly TRBD1 (6 bases). Germline V gene lookup returns CDR1 GTSNPN and CDR2 SVGIG (reference sequence). V shed 3 bases and J shed 6 bases, with 18 bases lying between them. This CDR3 has 14 amino acids. The CDR3 DNA sequence: TGTGCCTGGAGCACAGGGATAGGTCGACGCGAGCAGTACTTC. This translates into CAWSTGIGRREQYF.

The rearrangement uses TRBV27 and TRBJ1-5, with TRBD1 matching over 8 bases. Germline CDR1 is MNHEY and CDR2 is SMNVEV (reference sequence). This CDR3 is built from 14 residues. The junction had 8 bases not matched to a gene; V was cut back by 6 bases and J by 7 bases. The CDR3 region has the DNA TGTGCCAGCAGCGCGGACAGGGTCGGACAGCCCCAGCATTTT. Its protein product is CASSADRVGQPQHF.

This chain links TRBV6-5 with TRBJ1-2; D uncertain. Per germline, CDR1 MNHEY and CDR2 SVGAGI. Trimming shortened V by 6 bases and J by 6 bases, and 14 bases separated the two germline ends. CDR3 size: 13 residues. As DNA, the CDR3 is TGTGCCAGCAGGAACACCCCCGCCGATGGCTACACCTTC. Protein product: CASRNTPADGYTF.

This chain uses TRBV19 with TRBJ1-6, with a tentative D call TRBD1 (6 bases). Germline V gene data show CDR1 as LNHDA and CDR2 as SQIVND (reference sequence). The CDR3 contains 13 residues. V lost 3 bases to trimming and J lost 10 bases, with 10 bases between them. CDR3 amino acids: CASSINRDSPLHF. The CDR3 region has the DNA TGTGCCAGTAGTATTAACAGGGACTCACCCCTCCACTTT.

V is TRBV9 and J is TRBJ2-7; 7 bases are shared with TRBD1. Losses at the gene ends were 3 bases for V and 3 bases for J; bases not matched to a gene: 9. This CDR3 comprises 15 residues. Germline-derived CDR1 and CDR2 are SGDLS and YYNGEE. CDR3 protein: CASSETGTAVYEQYF. The CDR3 DNA sequence: TGTGCCAGCAGCGAGACCGGGACAGCGGTCTACGAGCAGTACTTC.

The count of this clone is one. The chain combines TRBV19 with TRBJ2-1; D remains ambiguous. The length of the CDR3 is 15 residues. Trimming cost V 6 bases and J 4 bases, with 16 bases left between them. The germline V gene encodes CDR1 LNHDA and CDR2 SQIVND (reference sequence). CDR3 sequence: CASSKTLFNYNEQFF. Here the CDR3 DNA reads TGTGCCAGTAGCAAGACTCTTTTTAATTACAATGAGCAGTTCTTC.